Listed below are T cell receptor beta chains from one sample, sequenced in a study of spatial heterogeneity in lung cancer. A single record per CDR3 protein comes from TCRdb applying MiXCR to the 5' RACE reads. Of around 110,000 distinct CDR3 sequences detected, 9.5% to 15% appear once; the ten largest clones hold roughly 17%. Sequencing was performed on PBMCs, taken at follow-up. Source of these receptors: a male donor with early-stage non-small cell lung cancer. Both conserved end residues are part of each CDR3. Each record gives: clone size, D gene, V gene, J gene, CDR3 protein, CDR3 DNA. A D gene is named only where the DNA matches it firmly. A clone size is listed for some rows: how often the clone was seen (once, few, many), or a class if it is expanded.

clone size: .
D gene: .
V gene: TRBV5-1
J gene: TRBJ2-3
CDR3 protein: CASSSGTPLGQYF
CDR3 DNA: TGCGCCAGCAGCTCCGGGACACCATTGGGGCAGTATTTT

clone size: few
D gene: TRBD1
V gene: TRBV7-2
J gene: TRBJ1-1
CDR3 protein: CASSSSGTVNTEAFF
CDR3 DNA: TGTGCCAGCTCATCTAGTGGGACAGTGAACACTGAAGCTTTCTTT

clone size: few
D gene: .
V gene: TRBV7-9
J gene: TRBJ2-5
CDR3 protein: CASSSGLRQETQYF
CDR3 DNA: TGTGCCAGCAGCTCCGGACTGAGGCAAGAGACCCAGTACTTC

clone size: .
D gene: .
V gene: TRBV28
J gene: TRBJ1-2
CDR3 protein: CASSESGLGYGYTF
CDR3 DNA: TGTGCCAGCAGTGAGAGTGGCTTAGGTTATGGCTACACCTTC

clone size: many
D gene: .
V gene: TRBV19
J gene: TRBJ2-2
CDR3 protein: CASSTHPGAGELFF
CDR3 DNA: TGTGCCAGTAGTACCCATCCAGGGGCCGGGGAGCTGTTTTTT

clone size: many
D gene: TRBD1
V gene: TRBV20-1
J gene: TRBJ2-7
CDR3 protein: CSARDRTGVSYEQYF
CDR3 DNA: TGCAGTGCTAGAGATCGGACAGGGGTGTCCTACGAGCAGTACTTC

clone size: .
D gene: .
V gene: TRBV7-2
J gene: TRBJ2-2
CDR3 protein: CASSWTDGELFF
CDR3 DNA: TGTGCCAGCAGCTGGACCGACGGGGAGCTGTTTTTT

clone size: .
D gene: .
V gene: TRBV5-1
J gene: TRBJ2-1
CDR3 protein: CASRRDGSSYNEQFF
CDR3 DNA: TGCGCCAGCAGGCGTGACGGTAGCTCCTACAATGAGCAGTTCTTC

clone size: .
D gene: TRBD1
V gene: TRBV20-1
J gene: TRBJ1-2
CDR3 protein: CSAPGQGDGYTF
CDR3 DNA: TGCAGTGCACCGGGACAGGGTGATGGCTACACCTTC

clone size: few
D gene: .
V gene: TRBV7-3
J gene: TRBJ2-6
CDR3 protein: CASSLRTLGSGANVLTF
CDR3 DNA: TGTGCCAGCAGCTTAAGAACTTTGGGGTCTGGGGCCAACGTCCTGACTTTC

clone size: few
D gene: .
V gene: TRBV9
J gene: TRBJ2-1
CDR3 protein: CASSFGVAAYNEQFF
CDR3 DNA: TGTGCCAGCAGCTTCGGTGTAGCGGCCTACAATGAGCAGTTCTTC

clone size: few
D gene: .
V gene: TRBV20-1
J gene: TRBJ1-1
CDR3 protein: CSASSPIRGGTEAFF
CDR3 DNA: TGCAGTGCTAGTAGTCCTATTAGGGGAGGCACTGAAGCTTTCTTT

clone size: many
D gene: .
V gene: TRBV28
J gene: TRBJ1-6
CDR3 protein: CASRRQVNSPLHF
CDR3 DNA: TGTGCCAGCAGGAGACAGGTGAATTCACCCCTCCACTTT

clone size: many
D gene: .
V gene: TRBV10-2
J gene: TRBJ2-4
CDR3 protein: CASSESVGRNIQYF
CDR3 DNA: TGCGCCAGCAGTGAGTCGGTAGGGAGGAACATTCAGTACTTC

clone size: few
D gene: TRBD2
V gene: TRBV5-1
J gene: TRBJ2-3
CDR3 protein: CASSLDGGDGNTQYF
CDR3 DNA: TGCGCCAGCAGCCTCGACGGGGGGGACGGAAATACGCAGTATTTT

clone size: few
D gene: .
V gene: TRBV5-4
J gene: TRBJ1-2
CDR3 protein: CASSLSHRDGYTF
CDR3 DNA: TGTGCCAGCAGCCTCTCCCACAGGGATGGCTACACCTTC

clone size: .
D gene: .
V gene: TRBV6-5
J gene: TRBJ1-2
CDR3 protein: CASSRQGGAAGYTF
CDR3 DNA: TGTGCCAGCAGTAGGCAGGGTGGGGCGGCCGGCTACACCTTC

clone size: many
D gene: TRBD1
V gene: TRBV4-2
J gene: TRBJ2-5
CDR3 protein: CASSQGTGLGETQYF
CDR3 DNA: TGTGCCAGCAGCCAAGGGACAGGGCTGGGTGAGACCCAGTACTTC

clone size: many
D gene: .
V gene: TRBV7-2
J gene: TRBJ2-3
CDR3 protein: CASSLPTRSYTQYF
CDR3 DNA: TGTGCCAGCAGCCTACCTACTAGATCCTATACGCAGTATTTT

clone size: .
D gene: .
V gene: TRBV14
J gene: TRBJ2-1
CDR3 protein: CASSQEAGLSQFF
CDR3 DNA: TGTGCCAGCAGCCAAGAGGCAGGCCTTTCGCAGTTCTTC

clone size: .
D gene: .
V gene: TRBV6-5
J gene: TRBJ1-1
CDR3 protein: CASSYSAAFNTEAFF
CDR3 DNA: TGTGCCAGCAGTTACAGCGCAGCTTTCAACACTGAAGCTTTCTTT

clone size: few
D gene: TRBD2
V gene: TRBV15
J gene: TRBJ2-5
CDR3 protein: CATSRPGLAGGQETQYF
CDR3 DNA: TGTGCCACCAGCAGACCCGGACTAGCGGGGGGGCAAGAGACCCAGTACTTC

clone size: many
D gene: .
V gene: TRBV12-3/TRBV12-4
J gene: TRBJ2-7
CDR3 protein: CASSLQYEQYF
CDR3 DNA: TGTGCCAGCAGTTTACAATACGAGCAGTACTTC

clone size: .
D gene: TRBD1
V gene: TRBV11-3
J gene: TRBJ2-2
CDR3 protein: CASSLVTGANTGELFF
CDR3 DNA: TGTGCCAGCAGCTTAGTCACAGGGGCGAACACCGGGGAGCTGTTTTTT

clone size: many
D gene: .
V gene: TRBV7-9
J gene: TRBJ2-3
CDR3 protein: CASSSLTQYF
CDR3 DNA: TGTGCCAGCAGCTCGCTTACGCAGTATTTT

clone size: few
D gene: .
V gene: TRBV11-2
J gene: TRBJ2-7
CDR3 protein: CASRIGTQSNEQYF
CDR3 DNA: TGTGCCAGCAGGATCGGGACGCAGTCAAACGAGCAGTACTTC

clone size: many
D gene: .
V gene: TRBV7-9
J gene: TRBJ1-1
CDR3 protein: CASSPWNTEAFF
CDR3 DNA: TGTGCCAGCAGCCCATGGAACACTGAAGCTTTCTTT

clone size: many
D gene: .
V gene: TRBV29-1
J gene: TRBJ2-2
CDR3 protein: CSVAGSWTGELFF
CDR3 DNA: TGCAGCGTTGCAGGGAGTTGGACCGGGGAGCTGTTTTTT

clone size: few
D gene: .
V gene: TRBV2
J gene: TRBJ1-5
CDR3 protein: CASSEGQERQPQHF
CDR3 DNA: TGTGCCAGCAGTGAAGGGCAGGAGCGTCAGCCCCAGCATTTT

clone size: few
D gene: .
V gene: TRBV6-5
J gene: TRBJ1-1
CDR3 protein: CASTANRWANTEAFF
CDR3 DNA: TGTGCCAGCACCGCTAACAGGTGGGCGAACACTGAAGCTTTCTTT

clone size: few
D gene: TRBD2
V gene: TRBV20-1
J gene: TRBJ2-3
CDR3 protein: CSAELAGGTSTDTQYF
CDR3 DNA: TGCAGTGCCGAACTAGCGGGGGGCACTAGCACAGATACGCAGTATTTT

clone size: .
D gene: .
V gene: TRBV18
J gene: TRBJ1-1
CDR3 protein: CASSPSGAPNTEAFF
CDR3 DNA: TGTGCCAGCTCACCATCAGGGGCTCCGAACACTGAAGCTTTCTTT

clone size: many
D gene: TRBD2
V gene: TRBV11-2
J gene: TRBJ2-7
CDR3 protein: CASRSGLAGGQYEQYF
CDR3 DNA: TGTGCCAGCAGATCCGGACTAGCGGGGGGGCAATACGAGCAGTACTTC

clone size: .
D gene: .
V gene: TRBV3-1
J gene: TRBJ2-1
CDR3 protein: CASSLFGQLAGEQFF
CDR3 DNA: TGTGCCAGCAGCCTATTCGGACAACTCGCGGGAGAGCAGTTCTTC

clone size: many
D gene: TRBD1
V gene: TRBV5-1
J gene: TRBJ1-1
CDR3 protein: CASSLNGQGLDTEAFF
CDR3 DNA: TGCGCCAGCAGCTTAAACGGACAGGGTTTGGACACTGAAGCTTTCTTT

clone size: many
D gene: .
V gene: TRBV6-5
J gene: TRBJ1-2
CDR3 protein: CASSRSRRGYGYTF
CDR3 DNA: TGTGCCAGCAGCCGTTCACGCAGGGGATATGGCTACACCTTC

clone size: .
D gene: TRBD2
V gene: TRBV7-7
J gene: TRBJ2-1
CDR3 protein: CASSTTSGNEQFF
CDR3 DNA: TGTGCTAGCAGCACGACTAGCGGCAATGAGCAGTTCTTC

clone size: many
D gene: .
V gene: TRBV7-2
J gene: TRBJ2-1
CDR3 protein: CASSFERLGNEQFF
CDR3 DNA: TGTGCCAGCAGCTTTGAGAGGTTAGGCAATGAGCAGTTCTTC

clone size: .
D gene: .
V gene: TRBV15
J gene: TRBJ2-2
CDR3 protein: CATSRAIGGERNTGELFF
CDR3 DNA: TGTGCCACCAGCAGAGCAATCGGCGGGGAAAGAAACACCGGGGAGCTGTTTTTT

clone size: few
D gene: TRBD2
V gene: TRBV20-1
J gene: TRBJ2-5
CDR3 protein: CSARVAGGPVRQETQYF
CDR3 DNA: TGCAGTGCTAGAGTAGCGGGGGGGCCTGTTCGCCAAGAGACCCAGTACTTC

clone size: few
D gene: TRBD2
V gene: TRBV6-5
J gene: TRBJ2-7
CDR3 protein: CATTGLAGNEQYF
CDR3 DNA: TGTGCCACGACGGGGCTAGCGGGGAACGAGCAGTACTTC

clone size: large
D gene: .
V gene: TRBV20-1
J gene: TRBJ2-3
CDR3 protein: CSARKVPDTQYF
CDR3 DNA: TGCAGTGCTAGAAAGGTCCCAGATACGCAGTATTTT

clone size: few
D gene: .
V gene: TRBV2
J gene: TRBJ1-4
CDR3 protein: CASSEPGREKLFF
CDR3 DNA: TGTGCCAGCAGTGAACCAGGGAGAGAAAAACTGTTTTTT

clone size: few
D gene: TRBD1
V gene: TRBV5-8
J gene: TRBJ1-1
CDR3 protein: CASSGDRVRKAFF
CDR3 DNA: TGTGCCAGCAGCGGTGACAGGGTAAGGAAAGCTTTCTTT

clone size: many
D gene: .
V gene: TRBV29-1
J gene: TRBJ1-3
CDR3 protein: CSGSEGMSSGNTIYF
CDR3 DNA: TGCAGCGGATCCGAAGGGATGAGCTCTGGAAACACCATATATTTT

clone size: .
D gene: TRBD1
V gene: TRBV27
J gene: TRBJ2-7
CDR3 protein: CASSPGQGWYEQYF
CDR3 DNA: TGTGCCAGCAGCCCGGGACAGGGATGGTACGAGCAGTACTTC

clone size: .
D gene: .
V gene: TRBV18
J gene: TRBJ2-5
CDR3 protein: CASSPSLYQETQYF
CDR3 DNA: TGTGCCAGCTCACCATCGCTGTACCAAGAGACCCAGTACTTC

clone size: many
D gene: TRBD1
V gene: TRBV5-4
J gene: TRBJ1-3
CDR3 protein: CASSLETGTSGNTIYF
CDR3 DNA: TGTGCCAGCAGCTTGGAGACAGGGACCTCTGGAAACACCATATATTTT

clone size: .
D gene: .
V gene: TRBV28
J gene: TRBJ2-4
CDR3 protein: CASSSGSTKNIQYF
CDR3 DNA: TGTGCCAGCAGTTCTGGGAGCACCAAAAACATTCAGTACTTC

clone size: many
D gene: .
V gene: TRBV28
J gene: TRBJ2-5
CDR3 protein: CASTLEETQYF
CDR3 DNA: TGTGCCAGCACTCTCGAGGAGACCCAGTACTTC